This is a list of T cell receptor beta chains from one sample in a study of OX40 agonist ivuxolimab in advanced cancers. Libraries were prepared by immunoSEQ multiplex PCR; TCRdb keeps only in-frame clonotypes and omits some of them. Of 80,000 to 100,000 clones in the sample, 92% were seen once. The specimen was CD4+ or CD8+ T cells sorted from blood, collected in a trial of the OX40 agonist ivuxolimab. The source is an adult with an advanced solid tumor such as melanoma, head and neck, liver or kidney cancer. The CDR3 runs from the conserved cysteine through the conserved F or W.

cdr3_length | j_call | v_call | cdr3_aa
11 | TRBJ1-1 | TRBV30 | CAWRGNTEAFF
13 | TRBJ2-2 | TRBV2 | CASRQGEVGELFF
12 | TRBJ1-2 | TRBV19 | CASSMRQYGYTF
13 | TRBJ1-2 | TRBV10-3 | CAIREAGQGGYTF
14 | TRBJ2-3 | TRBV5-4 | CASSLSSTTDTQYF
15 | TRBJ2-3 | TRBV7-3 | CASSLRGTSTDTQYF
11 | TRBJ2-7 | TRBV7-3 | CASSSKYEQYF
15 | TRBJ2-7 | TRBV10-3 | CAISESRGQSYEQYF
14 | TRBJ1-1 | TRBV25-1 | CASSVGTANTEAFF
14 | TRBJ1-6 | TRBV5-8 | CASSLGRADSPLHF
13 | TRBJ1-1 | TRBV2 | CASSAGVDTEAFF
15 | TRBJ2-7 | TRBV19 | CASSIGDGSSYEQYF
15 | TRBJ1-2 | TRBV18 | CASSPYEGVNYGYTF
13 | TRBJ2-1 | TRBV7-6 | CASSSGTENEQFF
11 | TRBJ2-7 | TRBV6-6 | CASSRGYEQYF
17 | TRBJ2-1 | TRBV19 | CASSIRTSGSSFHEQFF
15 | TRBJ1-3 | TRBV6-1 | CASSLDRGGGNTIYF
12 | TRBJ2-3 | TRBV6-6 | CASRDRGDTQYF
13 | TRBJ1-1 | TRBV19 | CASRWGYNTEAFF
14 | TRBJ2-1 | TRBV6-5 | CASTQTGGSNEQFF
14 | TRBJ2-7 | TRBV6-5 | CASSYSTSLREQYF
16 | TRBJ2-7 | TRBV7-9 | CASSRSRDRNSYEQYF
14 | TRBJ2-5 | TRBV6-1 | CASSAKGLQETQYF
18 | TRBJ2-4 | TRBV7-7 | CASSLERVQVGSGNIQYF
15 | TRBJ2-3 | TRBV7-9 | CASSLDGAGTDTQYF
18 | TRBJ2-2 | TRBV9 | CASAPSLRGDPNTGELFF
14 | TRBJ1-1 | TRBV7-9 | CASSIRQGNTEAFF
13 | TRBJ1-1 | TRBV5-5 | CASSFRGNTEAFF
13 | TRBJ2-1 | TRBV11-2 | CASSRGLNNEQFF
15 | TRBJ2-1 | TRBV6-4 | CASSDRGSSYNEQFF
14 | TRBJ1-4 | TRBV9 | CASSVGGAHEKLFF